This is a list of T cell receptor beta chains from one sample in a study of response to subunit inactivated influenza vaccine. One entry per CDR3 protein, called by TCRdb with MiXCR from the RT-PCR reads. The profile shows roughly 550,000 distinct CDR3 sequences, around 21% of them singletons. These data are also associated with another study on T cells expressing NK-cell markers.

The sequenced sample was CD4+ T cells sorted from PBMCs, obtained roughly 12 days after vaccination. The receptors shown here come from a man in his forties or fifties who received an inactivated influenza vaccine. The CDR3 runs from the conserved cysteine through the conserved F or W. The D gene is left open where the match is weak. Expanded clones are given a class, and other clones once, few, many or no size at all.

v_call	d_call	clone_size	j_call	cdr3_aa	cdr3_nt
TRBV12-3/TRBV12-4	-	few	TRBJ2-1	CASSLLGLLGNEQFF	TGTGCCAGCAGTTTGCTTGGACTATTGGGGAATGAGCAGTTCTTC
TRBV12-3/TRBV12-4	-	-	TRBJ2-7	CASSTDAAYEQYF	TGTGCCAGCAGTACGGACGCCGCCTACGAGCAGTACTTC
TRBV21-1	-	few	TRBJ2-5	CASSNGNQETQYF	TGTGCCAGCAGCAACGGTAACCAAGAGACCCAGTACTTC
TRBV25-1	-	few	TRBJ1-4	CAATDIYTNEKLFF	TGTGCCGCGACAGACATTTATACTAATGAAAAACTGTTTTTT
TRBV7-2	-	-	TRBJ2-3	CASSSGPTDTQYF	TGTGCCAGCAGCTCGGGGCCCACAGATACGCAGTATTTT
TRBV4-3	-	few	TRBJ2-1	CASSQGSRGYNEQFF	TGCGCCAGCAGCCAAGGGTCGCGGGGCTACAATGAGCAGTTCTTC
TRBV5-6	TRBD2	few	TRBJ2-3	CASSSQRGGVNTQYF	TGTGCCAGCAGCTCCCAGCGGGGGGGAGTAAATACGCAGTATTTT
TRBV10-3	TRBD1	few	TRBJ2-1	CAIRDRQGANEQFF	TGTGCCATCAGGGACCGACAGGGGGCGAATGAGCAGTTCTTC
TRBV5-1	-	few	TRBJ1-4	CASSTGLPTNEKLFF	TGCGCCAGCAGCACCGGACTTCCAACTAATGAAAAACTGTTTTTT
TRBV4-2	TRBD2	-	TRBJ2-1	CASSHGLGGLAGGEQFF	TGTGCCAGCAGCCATGGCTTAGGAGGACTAGCTGGGGGTGAGCAGTTCTTC
TRBV25-1	-	-	TRBJ2-7	CASGPSSSYEQYF	TGTGCCAGTGGACCGAGTAGCTCCTACGAGCAGTACTTC
TRBV5-6	TRBD2	few	TRBJ2-1	CASSFSGGRDEQFF	TGTGCCAGCAGCTTCAGCGGGGGAAGGGATGAGCAGTTCTTC
TRBV5-1	TRBD1	-	TRBJ1-2	CASSLETGLSYYGYTF	TGCGCCAGCAGCTTGGAGACAGGGCTAAGTTACTATGGCTACACCTTC
TRBV2	-	-	TRBJ1-5	CASSAHPNQPQHF	TGTGCCAGCAGTGCTCACCCCAATCAGCCCCAGCATTTT